The entry below describes one T cell receptor beta chain. Its antigen is still unknown. The data are from a study of cytotoxic CD8 clonotypes in ibrutinib-treated CLL. Study-wide background: The study included around twelve relapsed/refractory and under 16 treatment-naive patients; 17 had IGHV unmutated disease. Partial responses numbered roughly 25 and complete responses 2; after a median around 63 months, roughly 15 stayed remitted and roughly twelve progressed. Response samples were taken after a median about twelve months of treatment, range 6 to 36. Study conclusions and caveats: Sustained-remission patients were sampled at one set of times and progressing patients at different ones.

This CDR3 spans 13 amino acids. Germline-derived CDR1 and CDR2 are GTSNPN and SVGIG (reference sequence). The trim removed 4 bases at V and 2 bases at J, leaving 5 bases unmatched. The method was immunoSEQ multiplex PCR; TCRdb's version includes in-frame clones alone and lacks a portion of them. The table shows 20,000 to 30,000 clones, with 70% to 75% occurring only once. Material: PBMCs, obtained after 12 months of ibrutinib treatment. J is TRBJ2-7 and V is TRBV30; TRBD1 aligns across 7 bases. This receptor was identified in a human donor with chronic lymphocytic leukemia. The DNA for the CDR3 is TGTGCCTGGACGGCAGGGGGTCCCTACGAGCAGTACTTC. Encoded protein: CAWTAGGPYEQYF.